These 15 T cell receptor beta chains share one sample of origin, sequenced in a study of post-analysis software for immune sequencing data. Broader study findings: Patients used about five TRBV segments, including TRBV5-6, TRBV5-1 and TRBV20-1, more often than controls.

Their recognized antigens are unknown. Presence of unique molecular identifiers characterized the TCR beta cDNA libraries. TCRdb independently ran MiXCR on the PCR reads; one entry per CDR3 protein. The sample includes hundreds of thousands of distinct CDR3 sequences, 59% of them seen just once. The sample comprised blood. The receptors were gathered from a girl aged 2-9 years with multiple sclerosis.

This sequence joins TRBV7-2 and TRBJ2-7, with no clear D. The DNA end is more similar to TRBJ2-5, so the J call may be wrong. CDR3 length: 16 amino acids. Per germline, CDR1 SGHTA and CDR2 FQGNSA. The CDR3 bases are TGTGCCAGCAGCTCACCCGGACGGAGTTCACAGGAGACCCAGTACTTC. Translated, it gives CASSSPGRSSQETQYF.

The CDR3 region is CASSPTTGEFAEQFF. The CDR3 DNA reads TGTGCCAGCAGCCCGACGACAGGGGAGTTCGCTGAGCAGTTCTTC. The chain employs TRBV12-3 or TRBV12-4 and TRBJ2-1; 8 bases fit TRBD1. Unmatched junction bases numbered 13, after V lost 6 bases and J lost 9 bases. This CDR3 has 15 amino acids.

The rearrangement links TRBV15 to TRBJ1-2; D uncertain. Per germline, CDR1 LNHNV and CDR2 YYDKDF (reference sequence). Deletions cut 3 bases from V and 7 bases from J, with 15 bases between. The CDR3 sequence is 14 residues long. The CDR3 bases are TGTGCCACCAGCAGGGGTGGGGAAAGAAGTGGCTACACCTTC. As protein: CATSRGGERSGYTF.

Here the CDR3 reads CASVGGGPTDTQYF. The CDR3 DNA reads as TGTGCCAGCGTCGGAGGGGGGCCCACAGATACGCAGTATTTT. The chain combines TRBV12-3 or TRBV12-4 with TRBJ2-3; D possibly uses TRBD1 or TRBD2 (6 bases each). The CDR3 has 14 amino acids. V lost 8 bases, J lost 2 bases, and 14 bases lay in between.

V usage is TRBV24-1 and J usage is TRBJ1-2, with D perhaps matching TRBD1 (6 bases). This CDR3 contains 14 residues. The germline gives CDR1 KGHDR, CDR2 SFDVKD. V dropped 2 bases and J dropped 5 bases, with 11 bases sitting between them. The CDR3 protein is CATSDYRESYGYTF. The DNA for the CDR3 is TGTGCCACCAGTGATTACAGGGAGAGTTATGGCTACACCTTC.

This chain joins TRBV7-9 and TRBJ2-7; D is ambiguous. With 10 bases removed from V and 7 bases from J, the gap between germline ends came to 17 bases. CDR1 is SEHNR and CDR2 is FQNEAQ in the germline V gene (reference sequence). The CDR3 loop spans 12 amino acids. This CDR3 reads CATQTGSVEQYF. The CDR3 DNA reads as TGTGCCACCCAAACTGGTTCCGTGGAGCAGTACTTC.

The chain recombines TRBV4-3 with TRBJ2-6; possibly TRBD1 for D (5 bases). Germline values: CDR1 LGHNA, CDR2 YSLEER. There are 17 residues in the CDR3. The V gene lost 0 bases and the J gene lost 1 base, with 10 bases spanning the gap. Here the CDR3 DNA reads TGCGCCAGCAGCCAAGATACAGGAGCATCTGGGGCCAACGTCCTGACTTTC. Translated: CASSQDTGASGANVLTF.

The gene calls are TRBV2 and TRBJ1-2, with 7 bases that match TRBD1. The V gene end was trimmed by 10 bases and the J gene end by 4 bases; junction bases not matched to a gene: 9. The CDR3 length is 13 residues. Germline V gives CDR1 SNHLY, CDR2 FYNNEI. The CDR3 nucleotides are TGTGCCACGGAGACAGGGCTCGCCTATGGCTACACCTTC. Amino acid sequence: CATETGLAYGYTF.

This clonotype was observed a handful of times. The V gene is TRBV7-2, the J gene TRBJ1-6; TRBD1 matches 8 bases. The germline V gene has CDR1 SGHTA and CDR2 FQGNSA. V lost 4 bases and J lost 6; bases outside the gene matches: 5. This CDR3 contains 15 residues. The CDR3 DNA reads as TGTGCCAGCAGCTCCGGACAGGGTAGTAATTCACCCCTCCACTTT. It translates to CASSSGQGSNSPLHF.

Only one count was recorded for this clonotype. The chain joins TRBV4-3 to TRBJ2-4; tentatively, D is TRBD2 (5 bases). The CDR3 spans 13 residues. Germline loops: CDR1 LGHNA, CDR2 YSLEER. V gave up 1 base and J gave up 8 bases, with 9 bases separating them. The CDR3 sequence: CASSQVGEDIQYF. Written as DNA, the CDR3 is TGCGCCAGCAGCCAAGTGGGAGAGGACATTCAGTACTTC.

CDR3 bases: TGTGCCAGCAGCTTAGCGCTAGCGGGGAGCCAAGAGACCCAGTACTTC. Translated: CASSLALAGSQETQYF. The chain links TRBV11-2 to TRBJ2-5; 9 bases map to TRBD2. The J segment lost 1 base and the V segment lost 1 base, leaving 4 bases of the junction unmatched. Per germline, CDR1 SGHAT and CDR2 FQNNGV. The CDR3 totals 16 residues.

The CDR3: CSVESPEGWGTEAFF. In DNA, the CDR3 is TGCAGCGTTGAATCCCCTGAGGGTTGGGGCACTGAAGCTTTCTTT. The chain uses TRBV29-1 and TRBJ1-1; D is undetermined. From germline, CDR1 is SQVTM and CDR2 ANQGSEA. Trimming left V 2 bases short and J 4 bases short, with 17 bases between. There are 15 residues in the CDR3.

This rearrangement joins TRBV29-1 to TRBJ2-1; D may correspond to TRBD1 or TRBD2 (6 bases each). TRBJ2-7 matches the DNA end more closely, so the J call is doubtful. The CDR3 is made up of 14 amino acids. CDR1 SQVTM and CDR2 ANQGSEA come from the germline V gene. This CDR3 is CSVDPGGASDEQYF. The CDR3 DNA reads as TGCAGCGTTGACCCCGGGGGCGCGAGCGATGAGCAGTACTTC.

The rearrangement links TRBV29-1 to TRBJ1-1; D is unclear. Trimming removed 7 bases from V and 4 bases from J, with 13 bases in between. This CDR3 is 12 amino acids long. CDR1 and CDR2 (germline): SQVTM, ANQGSEA. The CDR3 reads CSASLMGTEAFF. The CDR3 coding sequence is TGCAGCGCGAGTTTAATGGGCACTGAAGCTTTCTTT.

V and J are TRBV7-3 and TRBJ2-1, with TRBD2 identical over 13 bases. Looked up from germline, CDR1 is SGHTA and CDR2 is FQGTGA. This CDR3 has 15 residues. Trimming removed 5 bases from V and 8 bases from J; junction bases left unmatched: 6. CDR3 sequence reads: CASSPRTSGSDEQFF. The CDR3 region has the DNA TGTGCCAGCAGCCCTAGGACTAGCGGGAGTGATGAGCAGTTCTTC. Complete variable domain (other parts from reference TRBV7-3 and TRBJ2-1): GAGVSQTPSNKVTEKGKYVELRCDPISGHTALYWYRQSLGQGPEFLIYFQGTGAADDSGLPNDRFFAVRPEGSVSTLKIQRTERGDSAVYLCASSPRTSGSDEQFFGPGTRLTVL.